This T cell receptor beta chain was observed in a study of T cells after posttransplantation cyclophosphamide. General observations from the study: Donor CD8+ memory clones often dominated recipient blood repertoires at later times. Recipient CMV seropositivity and CMV reactivation strongly tracked TRB clonality. Skin or GI-infiltrating T cells shared few TRB sequences with blood.

Germline CDR1 LNHDA, CDR2 SQIVND (reference sequence). CDR3 size: 12 residues. Trimming stripped 3 bases from V and 6 bases from J, with 8 bases between. With respect to this clone: Its antigen is as yet unknown.

The data were produced by immunoSEQ multiplex PCR, yet TCRdb's version contains in-frame clones alone and is incomplete. The sample includes some 49,000 clones, about 90% seen only once; the top ten take less than 3.5%. V is TRBV19 and J is TRBJ1-1; the D gene is possibly TRBD1 (5 bases). The TCR sequence derives from a woman aged 50 to 65 in good health and a related stem cell transplant donor. Sequencing input: PBMCs. The CDR3, as DNA: TGTGCCAGTAGTATGCGGGGGGCTGAAGCTTTCTTT. Amino acid sequence: CASSMRGAEAFF. Filled out from reference TRBV19 and TRBJ1-1, the complete variable domain reads DGGITQSPKYLFRKEGQNVTLSCEQNLNHDAMYWYRQDPGQGLRLIYYSQIVNDFQKGDIAEGYSVSREKKESFPLTVTSAQKNPTAFYLCASSMRGAEAFFGQGTRLTVV.